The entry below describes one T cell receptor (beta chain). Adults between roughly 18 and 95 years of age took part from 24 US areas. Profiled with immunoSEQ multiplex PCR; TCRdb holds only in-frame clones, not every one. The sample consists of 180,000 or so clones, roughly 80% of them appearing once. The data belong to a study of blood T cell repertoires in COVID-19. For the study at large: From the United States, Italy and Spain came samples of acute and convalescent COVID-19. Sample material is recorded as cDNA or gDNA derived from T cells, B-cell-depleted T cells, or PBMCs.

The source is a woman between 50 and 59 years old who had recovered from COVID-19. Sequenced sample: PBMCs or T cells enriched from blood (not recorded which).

DNA of the CDR3: TGTGCCAGTTCTCTAGGGGTGGACACCGGGGAGCTGTTTTTT. Protein product: CASSLGVDTGELFF. The chain uses TRBV6-4 and TRBJ2-2, with a weak D call TRBD1 (5 bases). Germline assignment: CDR1 MRHNA and CDR2 SNTAGT. CDR3 length: 14 residues. Trimming left V 9 bases short and J 3 bases short, with 14 bases between.